In its sample, the clone carrying this T cell receptor (beta chain) was seen many times. The data were obtained in a study of T cells in Graves' hyperthyroidism and ophthalmopathy. Germline V gives CDR1 MNHNS, CDR2 SASEGT. This CDR3 comprises 14 residues. V lost 7 bases, J lost 10 bases, and 8 bases stayed unmatched. TCR beta CDR3 sequences were amplified from RNA transcripts. The HTBI primer set was used in a first-round RT-PCR of the TCR CDR3. TCRdb re-analysed the multiplex PCR reads in MiXCR, keeping a single row per CDR3 protein. This table has approximately 100,000 distinct CDR3 sequences, around 40% appearing once.

The chain uses TRBV6-1 and TRBJ1-6; TRBD1 matches 9 bases. Sequenced sample: peripheral blood or thyroid tissue (not recorded which). This TCR was sampled from a woman under 40 with Graves' hyperthyroidism. CDR3 sequence (DNA): TGTGCCAGCATTCAAGACAGGGGGGGATCACCCCTCCACTTT. Its protein product is CASIQDRGGSPLHF.